The T cell receptor (beta chain) under discussion was sequenced for a study of Graves' ophthalmopathy and Graves' hyperthyroidism. About the study: In this cohort's terms, stable hyperthyroidism meant no ophthalmopathy by 18 months of follow-up.

This clonotype was counted at least ten times. Uncontrolled infections, pregnancy, lactation or other autoimmune diseases led to patient exclusion. The authors diagnosed from clinical symptoms, serum thyroxine, TRAb, thyroid ultrasound and orbital computed tomography. CDR3 regions of TCR beta were amplified from RNA transcripts. An initial RT-PCR round employing HTBI primers preceded a second-round multiplex PCR. TCRdb independently ran MiXCR on the multiplex PCR reads; one entry per CDR3 protein. In the table there are about 500,000 distinct CDR3 sequences, less than 45% of which are singletons. Germline V gene sequence: CDR1 SGHAT, CDR2 FQNNGV. This CDR3 is 14 amino acids long. The V end lost 6 bases, the J end lost 0 bases, and 12 bases lay between the germline ends.

The chain combines TRBV11-2 with TRBJ2-7, with D perhaps matching TRBD2 (6 bases). This TCR was sampled from an adult man with Graves' hyperthyroidism. The material sequenced was peripheral blood or thyroid tissue (not recorded which). In DNA form, the CDR3 reads TGTGCCAGCAGTCGGGACTTTAGCTCCTACGAGCAGTACTTC. Its translation is CASSRDFSSYEQYF.